These 20 T cell receptor beta chains share one sample of origin, sequenced in a study of control samples from healthy donors and cancer patients. Clones were sequenced by immunoSEQ multiplex PCR, and TCRdb holds only the in-frame ones, with some missing. The sample yields 170,000 or so clones, more than 85% seen once. The sequencing input was blood. Receptors originate from a woman between 40 and 55 years old in good health.

The V gene is TRBV3-1 (or the pseudogene TRBV3-2), the J gene TRBJ2-1, with TRBD2 identical over 7 bases. The ends lost 4 bases at V and 4 bases at J; junction bases unmatched: 10. Germline CDR1 LGHDT, CDR2 YNNKEL (reference sequence). The CDR3 consists of 16 residues. CDR3 in amino acids: CASSPLGGLSYNEQFF. In DNA, the CDR3 is TGTGCCAGCAGCCCCCTTGGGGGACTATCATACAATGAGCAGTTCTTC.

The chain couples TRBV5-5 to TRBJ2-7, with 9 bases matching TRBD2. The germline CDR1 and CDR2 sequences are SGHKS and YYEKEE (reference sequence). The V and J ends lost 3 bases and 4 bases, in that order; junction bases with no gene match: 5. This CDR3 has 14 residues. CDR3 coding DNA: TGTGCCAGCAGCTATCCGGGACTAGCTTACGAGCAGTACTTC. It codes for CASSYPGLAYEQYF.

A single count supports this clone. V is TRBV2 and J is TRBJ2-5, with 8 bases identical to TRBD1. Per germline, CDR1 SNHLY and CDR2 FYNNEI. The CDR3 is 14 residues long. V trimming: 6 bases; J trimming: 5 bases; junction bases outside the gene matches: 8. The CDR3 DNA sequence: TGTGCCAGCAGAGGACAGGGCTTCCGTGAGACCCAGTACTTC. Its translation is CASRGQGFRETQYF.

V gene TRBV4-1 combines with J gene TRBJ2-3, with 13 nucleotides matching TRBD2. The CDR3 length is 16 residues. Trimming took 2 bases from V and 4 from J; bases not matched to a gene: 3. Germline CDR1 is MGHRA and CDR2 is YSYEKL. CDR3 nucleotide sequence: TGCGCCAGCAGCCAAACGACTAGCGGGGGGTCAGATACGCAGTATTTT. Translating gives CASSQTTSGGSDTQYF.

This chain connects TRBV29-1 to TRBJ1-1, with D possibly being TRBD1 (5 bases). Germline V gene data show CDR1 as SQVTM and CDR2 as ANQGSEA. Trimming stripped 4 bases from V and 7 bases from J, with 10 bases between. The CDR3 consists of 11 residues. This CDR3 is CSVGLRGEAFF. The CDR3 DNA is TGCAGCGTTGGGTTGAGGGGTGAAGCTTTCTTT. The variable domain in full, completed from reference TRBV29-1 and TRBJ1-1, reads SAVISQKPSRDICQRGTSLTIQCQVDSQVTMMFWYRQQPGQSLTLIATANQGSEATYESGFVIDKFPISRPNLTFSTLTVSNMSPEDSSIYLCSVGLRGEAFFGQGTRLTVV.

The gene calls are TRBV4-1 and TRBJ2-7; 9 bases match TRBD1. Germline loops: CDR1 MGHRA, CDR2 YSYEKL. V lost 4 bases to trimming and J lost 4 bases; unmatched junction nucleotides: 5. This CDR3 has 14 amino acids. Here the CDR3 DNA reads TGCGCCAGCAGCCTTAGGGACAGGGAGTACGAGCAGTACTTC. It specifies CASSLRDREYEQYF.

A single count supports this clone. The chain links TRBV10-3 to TRBJ2-1, with 9 bases that match TRBD1. V dropped 8 bases and J dropped 4; count of bases not matched to a gene: 3. This CDR3 contains 13 residues. CDR1 is ENHRY, CDR2 SYGVKD, per germline. CDR3 loop: CAIGQGRYNEQFF. The CDR3 nucleotides are TGTGCCATCGGACAGGGGAGATACAATGAGCAGTTCTTC.

V gene TRBV6-5 combines with J gene TRBJ1-5; 8 nucleotides line up with TRBD1. Unmatched junction bases numbered 6, after V lost 6 bases and J lost 2 bases. The CDR3 is made up of 15 amino acids. Germline lookup yields CDR1 MNHEY and CDR2 SVGAGI. CDR3 region: CASSSLQGGNQPQHF. The CDR3 bases are TGTGCCAGCAGCTCACTACAGGGGGGCAATCAGCCCCAGCATTTT.

This clone has a handful of counts. J is TRBJ1-1 and V is TRBV6-1; D is possibly TRBD1 (5 bases). V was shortened by 3 bases and J by 1 base, with 15 bases between the two germline ends. In germline, CDR1 is MNHNS, CDR2 SASEGT. This CDR3 is built from 16 residues. This CDR3 is CASSDLTGTPNTEAFF. In DNA form, the CDR3 reads TGTGCCAGCAGTGATCTTACGGGGACTCCGAACACTGAAGCTTTCTTT.

The chain recombines TRBV18 with TRBJ2-7; D may be TRBD2 (6 bases). Trimming took 3 bases from V and 0 from J, leaving 18 bases between them. CDR1 is KGHSH, CDR2 LQKENI, per germline. The CDR3 covers 17 residues. In DNA, the CDR3 is TGTGCCAGCTCACCTCCCCGCGGGGCAGCGAGCTCCTACGAGCAGTACTTC. This sequence encodes CASSPPRGAASSYEQYF. Filled out from reference TRBV18 and TRBJ2-7, the complete variable domain reads NAGVMQNPRHLVRRRGQEARLRCSPMKGHSHVYWYRQLPEEGLKFMVYLQKENIIDESGMPKERFSAEFPKEGPSILRIQQVVRGDSAAYFCASSPPRGAASSYEQYFGPGTRLTVT.

The V and J genes are TRBV15 and TRBJ1-1; possible D gene TRBD1, 5 bases. The CDR3 consists of 14 residues. Trimming stripped 5 bases from V and 3 bases from J, with 13 bases between. Germline V gene lookup returns CDR1 LNHNV and CDR2 YYDKDF (reference sequence). CDR3 in DNA: TGTGCCACCAGCCCGGGGGGTAGGGACACTGAAGCTTTCTTT. The encoded protein is CATSPGGRDTEAFF.

This clone was recorded only once. This sequence joins TRBV2 and TRBJ2-3, with 9 bases identical to TRBD1. Germline V lookup: CDR1 SNHLY, CDR2 FYNNEI. CDR3 length: 15 amino acids. V lost 3 bases and J lost 2; bases outside the gene matches: 3. CDR3 residues: CASSERQGVTDTQYF. For the CDR3, the DNA is TGTGCCAGCAGTGAGAGACAGGGGGTCACAGATACGCAGTATTTT. The whole variable domain, remainder taken from reference TRBV2 and TRBJ2-3, is EPEVTQTPSHQVTQMGQEVILRCVPISNHLYFYWYRQILGQKVEFLVSFYNNEISEKSEIFDDQFSVERPDGSNFTLKIRSTKLEDSAMYFCASSERQGVTDTQYFGPGTRLTVL.

V gene TRBV6-5 combines with J gene TRBJ1-2; 9 bases are a match to TRBD1. Germline CDR1 is MNHEY and CDR2 is SVGAGI. This CDR3 region has 15 residues. After removal of 7 bases from V and 8 bases from J, the junction contained 14 bases not matched to a gene. CDR3 sequence: CASTRGTGSSYGYTF. The DNA for the CDR3 is TGTGCCAGCACCCGCGGGACAGGGTCTTCCTACGGCTACACCTTC.

This sequence joins TRBV24-1 and TRBJ2-3, with TRBD2 matching 10 bases. The CDR3 contains 18 residues. The germline gives CDR1 KGHDR, CDR2 SFDVKD. V gave up 3 bases and J gave up 2 bases; unmatched junction bases: 10. CDR3 DNA sequence: TGTGCCACCAGTGATGGGAGCGGGGGGGGACGGATCACAGATACGCAGTATTTT. Its protein product is CATSDGSGGGRITDTQYF.

This rearrangement joins TRBV5-6 to TRBJ1-1, with TRBD1 identical over 8 bases. Germline values: CDR1 SGHDT, CDR2 YYEEEE. The CDR3 has 13 amino acids. The V segment lost 1 base and the J segment 7 bases; nucleotides outside the gene matches: 3. CDR3 region: CASSLPGTGEAFF. Written as DNA, the CDR3 is TGTGCCAGCAGCTTGCCCGGGACAGGTGAAGCTTTCTTT.

The chain couples TRBV5-1 to TRBJ1-5; the D is unclear. The ends were cut back, 4 bases at V and 5 bases at J, with 13 bases in the middle. This CDR3 is 14 amino acids long. The germline V gene has CDR1 SGHRS and CDR2 YFSETQ. The CDR3 bases are TGCGCCAGCAGCCCCGGACCGGTGGATCAGCCCCAGCATTTT. Translating gives CASSPGPVDQPQHF.

The V and J genes are TRBV25-1 and TRBJ1-5, with 7 bases fitting TRBD1. V shed 4 bases, J shed 0 bases, and the junction held 9 bases outside the gene matches. This CDR3 spans 17 amino acids. From germline, CDR1 is MGHDK and CDR2 SYGVNS. In DNA form, the CDR3 reads TGTGCCAGCAGTGCCGGGCAGGGGGTCCGTAGCAATCAGCCCCAGCATTTT. It is translated as CASSAGQGVRSNQPQHF.

Only one count was recorded for this clone. This rearrangement joins TRBV24-1 to TRBJ1-2; D gene uncertain. The ends were cut back, 9 bases at V and 1 base at J, with 14 bases in the middle. Germline V gives CDR1 KGHDR, CDR2 SFDVKD. The length of the CDR3 is 14 residues. CDR3 nucleotides: TGTGCCACCCTACCGGTCATTTATAACTATGGCTACACCTTC. This gives the protein CATLPVIYNYGYTF.

V gene TRBV27 combines with J gene TRBJ2-4; TRBD2 is a possible D gene (7 bases). Trimming shortened V by 3 bases and J by 11 bases, and 14 bases separated the two germline ends. CDR3 length: 13 amino acids. Germline loops: CDR1 MNHEY, CDR2 SMNVEV (reference sequence). Here the CDR3 reads CASSFGGGAFQYF. Written as DNA, the CDR3 is TGTGCCAGCAGTTTTGGAGGGGGGGCGTTTCAGTACTTC.

V usage is TRBV5-1 and J usage is TRBJ1-2; D gene unclear. The V end was cut by 4 bases, the J end by 0 bases, with 13 bases between. Germline V gene sequence: CDR1 SGHRS, CDR2 YFSETQ. The CDR3 consists of 15 residues. For the CDR3, the DNA is TGCGCCAGCAGCACTGACGGATTAGCTAACTATGGCTACACCTTC. Translating gives CASSTDGLANYGYTF.